The 9 T cell receptor beta chains below all came from one sample that was sequenced in a study of cytomegalovirus exposure and HLA in healthy donors. PCR primers comprised 60 Vbeta and 13 Jbeta primers. This table comes from immunoSEQ multiplex PCR, and its TCRdb copy is limited to in-frame clones, with some not included. Of around 150,000 clones listed, around 84% are singletons. Sequencing was performed on PBMCs. The receptors were sampled from a woman aged 40 to 50 in good health and CMV-seronegative.

This chain joins TRBV4-1 and TRBJ1-1, with D tentatively TRBD1 (6 bases). Deletions cut 1 base from V and 7 bases from J, with 16 bases between. The CDR3 has 15 residues. The V gene's germline CDR1 is MGHRA and CDR2 YSYEKL. The CDR3 loop reads CASSQGRGGRSEAFF. Written as DNA, the CDR3 is TGCGCCAGCAGCCAAGGAAGGGGGGGGAGGAGTGAAGCTTTCTTT.

This clone has only a few counts. The V and J genes are TRBV4-1 and TRBJ1-6; 7 positions agree with TRBD1. The CDR3 spans 18 residues. Germline CDR1 reads MGHRA; CDR2 reads YSYEKL. V gave up 3 bases and J gave up 7 bases; unmatched junction bases: 15. The CDR3 nucleotides read TGCGCCAGCAGCCAGAATAGGATCGACAGGGTGGGGAATTCACCCCTCCACTTT. Its protein is CASSQNRIDRVGNSPLHF.

The gene calls are TRBV5-1 and TRBJ1-3; TRBD1 aligns across 8 bases. The germline V gene has CDR1 SGHRS and CDR2 YFSETQ. The CDR3 is made up of 16 amino acids. The V gene end was trimmed by 0 bases and the J gene end by 3 bases; junction bases not matched to a gene: 5. In DNA, the CDR3 is TGCGCCAGCAGCTTGGGGCAGGGGGCGGTTGGAAACACCATATATTTT. Protein sequence: CASSLGQGAVGNTIYF.

The chain carries TRBV5-1 and TRBJ2-5; TRBD1 is a possible D gene (6 bases). V lost 4 bases and J lost 4, with 17 bases in between. CDR3 length: 15 residues. The germline CDR1 and CDR2 sequences are SGHRS and YFSETQ. CDR3 nucleotides: TGCGCCAGCAGCGCCATAACAGGGACCCGAGAGACCCAGTACTTC. Its protein is CASSAITGTRETQYF.

This rearrangement joins TRBV6-1 to TRBJ2-5; a possible D gene is TRBD1 (6 bases). Trimming removed 7 bases at V and 1 base at J, with 16 bases between. The CDR3 has 15 amino acids. CDR1 and CDR2 from the germline V gene are MNHNS and SASEGT. The CDR3 bases are TGTGCCAGCATTGATTTTAAGGGGGTCCAAGAGACCCAGTACTTC. Protein product: CASIDFKGVQETQYF.

This clone was observed a few times. Other DNA sequences from this sample encode an identical CDR3 as well. This chain uses TRBV11-2 with TRBJ1-1; D ambiguous. There are 13 residues in the CDR3. Germline V gives CDR1 SGHAT, CDR2 FQNNGV. V was cut by 1 base and J by 2 bases, with 5 bases left in between. The CDR3 sequence is CASSLGSNTEAFF. The CDR3 DNA follows: TGTGCCAGCAGCTTAGGGAGCAACACTGAAGCTTTCTTT.

The V call is TRBV7-6, the J call TRBJ2-7; the D gene is possibly TRBD1 (5 bases). With 0 bases removed from V and 2 bases from J, the gap between germline ends came to 14 bases. Germline V gene lookup returns CDR1 SGHVS and CDR2 FNYEAQ. This CDR3 region has 16 residues. The CDR3 DNA reads as TGTGCCAGCAGCTTAGCGGGAACAGGTTCTCCCTACGAGCAGTACTTC. Translating it yields CASSLAGTGSPYEQYF.

The CDR3 region is CASSFLREIEQYF. The CDR3, as DNA: TGTGCCAGCAGCTTTTTGAGGGAGATCGAGCAGTACTTC. V gene TRBV5-6 combines with J gene TRBJ2-7, with D perhaps TRBD2 (5 bases). Trimming shortened V by 2 bases and J by 6 bases, and 12 bases separated the two germline ends. The CDR3 has 13 amino acids. Germline loops: CDR1 SGHDT, CDR2 YYEEEE.

This chain connects TRBV6-1 to TRBJ1-2; the match to TRBD1 covers 7 bases. V was pared by 4 bases and J by 2 bases, with 7 bases of the junction left unmatched. The CDR3 consists of 15 residues. CDR1 and CDR2 (germline): MNHNS, SASEGT. The chain's CDR3 is CASSGQSTGNYGYTF. CDR3 nucleotide sequence: TGTGCCAGCAGTGGCCAATCGACAGGGAACTATGGCTACACCTTC.